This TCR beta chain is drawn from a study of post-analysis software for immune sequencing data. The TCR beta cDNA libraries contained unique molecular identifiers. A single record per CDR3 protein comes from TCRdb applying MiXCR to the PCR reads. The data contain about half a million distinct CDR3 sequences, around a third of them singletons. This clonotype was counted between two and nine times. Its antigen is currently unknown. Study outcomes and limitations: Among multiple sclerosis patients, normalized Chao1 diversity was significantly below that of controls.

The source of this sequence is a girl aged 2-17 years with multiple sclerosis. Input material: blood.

The CDR3 region has the DNA TGCGCCGGGGGCACAGGGGGTGATCAAGAGACCCAGTACTTC. Protein product: CAGGTGGDQETQYF. The rearrangement uses TRBV5-1 and TRBJ2-5; 8 nucleotides match TRBD1. V shed 10 bases and J 2 bases; nucleotides not matched to a gene: 10. The CDR3 extends over 14 amino acids. CDR1 is SGHRS and CDR2 is YFSETQ in the germline V gene.